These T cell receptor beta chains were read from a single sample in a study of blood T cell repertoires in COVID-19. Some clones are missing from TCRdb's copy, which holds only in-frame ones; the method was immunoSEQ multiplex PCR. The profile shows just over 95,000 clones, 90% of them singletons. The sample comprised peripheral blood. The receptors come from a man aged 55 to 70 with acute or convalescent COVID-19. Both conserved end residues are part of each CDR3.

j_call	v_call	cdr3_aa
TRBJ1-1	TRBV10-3	CAISRQAARNTEAFF
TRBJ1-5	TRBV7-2	CASSRGQGHNQPQHF
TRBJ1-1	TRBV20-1	CSASQTGNTEAFF
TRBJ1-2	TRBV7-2	CASSLVGVGSRLHGYTF
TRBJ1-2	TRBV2	CASRAISNYGYTF
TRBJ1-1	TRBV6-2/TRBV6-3	CASSFRGNLNTEAFF
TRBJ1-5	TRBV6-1	CASSRSGQDQPQHF
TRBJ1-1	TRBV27	CASSSPGGTEAFF
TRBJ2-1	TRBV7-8	CASSLVGGITYNEQFF
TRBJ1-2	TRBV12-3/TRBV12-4	CASSLGQIGYTF
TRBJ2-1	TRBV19	CASSPSKGAPYNEQFF
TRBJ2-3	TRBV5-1	CASSFSPSDTQYF
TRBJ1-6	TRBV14	CASSQVPAYNSPLHF
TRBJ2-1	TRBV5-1	CASSPPDSLYQFF
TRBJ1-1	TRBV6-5	CASSPQTGGRTEAFF
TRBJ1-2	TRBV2	CASSDSRGLGGYTF
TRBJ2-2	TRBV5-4	CASSSTSGGAGELFF
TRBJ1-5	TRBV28	CASRSGLGEPQHF
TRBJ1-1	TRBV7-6	CASSAYRGNTEAFF
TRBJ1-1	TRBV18	CASSPPTGGSRMNTEAFF